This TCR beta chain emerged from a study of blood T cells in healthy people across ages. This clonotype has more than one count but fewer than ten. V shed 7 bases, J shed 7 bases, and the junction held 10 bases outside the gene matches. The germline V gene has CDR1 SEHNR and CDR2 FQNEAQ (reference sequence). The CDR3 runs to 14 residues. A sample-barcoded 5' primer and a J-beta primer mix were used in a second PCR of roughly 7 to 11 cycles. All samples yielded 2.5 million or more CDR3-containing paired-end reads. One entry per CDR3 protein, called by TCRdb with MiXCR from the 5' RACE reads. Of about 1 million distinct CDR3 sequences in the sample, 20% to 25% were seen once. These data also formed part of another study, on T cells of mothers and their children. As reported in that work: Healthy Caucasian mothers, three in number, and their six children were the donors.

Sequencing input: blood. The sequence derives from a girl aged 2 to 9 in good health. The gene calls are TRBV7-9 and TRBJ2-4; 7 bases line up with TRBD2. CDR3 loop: CASNELGGENIQYF. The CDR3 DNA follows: TGTGCCAGCAACGAATTGGGGGGGGAGAACATTCAGTACTTC.